Following are 23 T cell receptor beta chains from one sample sequenced in a study of blood T cell repertoires in COVID-19 (dated by TCRdb to 2018 to 2020). Libraries were constructed by the immunoSEQ multiplex PCR assay. TCRdb limited this immuneACCESS table to in-frame rearrangements with V and J called. A share of clones is missing; checked studies link under half to unresolved V genes, and the rest is unexplained. The sample data list about 140,000 clones, and roughly 80% of these were observed just once. The ten largest clones capture roughly 6.5% of the sample. Sample: peripheral blood. The origin of the receptors is a human donor in a cohort sampled during active COVID-19.

This clone came up once. The chain employs TRBV7-2 and TRBJ1-4; 10 bases match TRBD1. The CDR3 is 16 residues long. With 5 bases clipped from V and 4 bases from J, the junction kept 7 bases outside the gene matches. CDR1 SGHTA and CDR2 FQGNSA come from the germline V gene. DNA of the CDR3: TGTGCCAGCAGCCTGGACAGGGGGTCTCGTAATGAAAAACTGTTTTTT. Translation gives CASSLDRGSRNEKLFF.

This clone appeared a few times. This chain connects TRBV11-3 to TRBJ2-5; no clear D. With 4 bases removed from V and 5 bases from J, the gap between germline ends came to 11 bases. Germline CDR1 is SGHNT and CDR2 is YENEEA. The CDR3 is made up of 13 amino acids. The DNA of the CDR3 is TGTGCCAGCAGCTGGGCGTTTGGGGAGACCCAGTACTTC. Translating it yields CASSWAFGETQYF.

The chain has TRBV28 and TRBJ1-4, with D possibly being TRBD1 (6 bases). CDR1 and CDR2 from the germline V gene are MDHEN and SYDVKM. The germline V and J ends were trimmed by 6 bases and 1 base, with 18 bases remaining between them. This CDR3 has 17 residues. The CDR3 is CASRQMGRGGTNEKLFF. Here the CDR3 DNA reads TGTGCCAGCAGGCAAATGGGCAGGGGCGGAACTAATGAAAAACTGTTTTTT. The full variable domain, in which reference TRBV28 and TRBJ1-4 provide the parts outside the CDR3, is DVKVTQSSRYLVKRTGEKVFLECVQDMDHENMFWYRQDPGLGLRLIYFSYDVKMKEKGDIPEGYSVSREKKERFSLILESASTNQTSMYLCASRQMGRGGTNEKLFFGSGTQLSVL.

The V call is TRBV11-2, the J call TRBJ2-3; TRBD1 might be the D (6 bases). The CDR3 has 15 amino acids. V lost 9 bases and J lost 2, with 18 bases in between. CDR1 and CDR2 (germline): SGHAT, FQNNGV. In DNA form, the CDR3 reads TGTGCCAGTAGTATTTTGGGGGCTTACACAGATACGCAGTATTTT. This encodes CASSILGAYTDTQYF.

The chain carries TRBV5-8 and TRBJ2-5; possible D gene TRBD2, 6 bases. The germline gives CDR1 SGHTS, CDR2 YDEGEE. The CDR3 runs 15 residues. V lost 3 bases and J 5 bases, leaving 17 bases between the germline ends. CDR3 sequence reads: CASSSGRLASETQYF. The CDR3, as DNA: TGTGCCAGCAGCTCGGGCCGGCTAGCGAGCGAGACCCAGTACTTC.

The chain couples TRBV4-2 to TRBJ2-3; a possible D gene is TRBD2 (6 bases). V shed 1 base and J shed 6 bases, with 8 bases lying between them. Germline CDR1 is LGHNA and CDR2 is YNFKEQ. This CDR3 is 13 amino acids long. The CDR3 region is CASSQVGGDTQYF. CDR3 bases: TGTGCCAGCAGCCAAGTAGGAGGGGATACGCAGTATTTT.

This rearrangement joins TRBV5-1 to TRBJ2-6; 10 nucleotides align to TRBD2. Trimming took 1 base from V and 4 from J; bases not matched to a gene: 11. Looked up from germline, CDR1 is SGHRS and CDR2 is YFSETQ. The CDR3 length is 19 residues. CDR3: CASSLLYPSGGSGANVLTF. The CDR3 DNA reads TGCGCCAGCAGCTTGCTCTACCCTAGCGGGGGATCAGGGGCCAACGTCCTGACTTTC.

The genes are TRBV19 and TRBJ1-2, with no clear D. Trimming took 0 bases from V and 2 from J, leaving 7 bases between them. The CDR3 loop spans 14 amino acids. The germline V gene has CDR1 LNHDA and CDR2 SQIVND (reference sequence). DNA for the CDR3: TGTGCCAGTAGTATAGATGCACAGAACTATGGCTACACCTTC. Encoded protein: CASSIDAQNYGYTF.

The genes are TRBV7-9 and TRBJ1-2; D uncertain. The CDR3 runs to 14 residues. The V end lost 6 bases, the J end lost 4 bases, and 15 bases lay between the germline ends. CDR1 is SEHNR, CDR2 FQNEAQ, per germline (reference sequence). CDR3 DNA: TGTGCCAGCAGTAGAGGCATTTCTACCTATGGCTACACCTTC. It codes for CASSRGISTYGYTF.

V is TRBV19 and J is TRBJ2-6; no firm D call. Germline V gene data show CDR1 as LNHDA and CDR2 as SQIVND (reference sequence). CDR3 length: 17 residues. Deletions cut 3 bases from V and 1 base from J, with 13 bases between. CDR3 sequence: CASSMWAGLSGANVLTF. The CDR3 DNA reads TGTGCCAGTAGTATGTGGGCAGGATTGTCTGGGGCCAACGTCCTGACTTTC.

This clone was recorded once. The chain combines TRBV11-3 with TRBJ2-5; D possibly corresponds to TRBD2 (6 bases). The CDR3 is made up of 14 amino acids. From germline, CDR1 is SGHNT and CDR2 YENEEA. V lost 3 bases and J 5 bases, leaving 13 bases between the germline ends. For the CDR3, the DNA is TGTGCCAGCAGCTTGAACGGGGGTGCGGAGACCCAGTACTTC. Translated, it gives CASSLNGGAETQYF.

The V and J genes are TRBV7-9 and TRBJ1-1; TRBD1 matches 8 bases. Germline CDR1 and CDR2: SEHNR and FQNEAQ (reference sequence). The CDR3 totals 15 residues. The junction had 9 bases not matched to a gene; V was cut back by 3 bases and J by 6 bases. CDR3 sequence reads: CASSLPGGLKAEAFF. The CDR3 coding sequence is TGTGCCAGCAGCTTGCCAGGGGGCCTTAAGGCTGAAGCTTTCTTT.

The genes are TRBV19 and TRBJ2-1; a weak D match, TRBD2 (6 bases). V shed 7 bases and J shed 1 base, with 11 bases lying between them. The CDR3 totals 14 residues. The germline CDR1 and CDR2 sequences are LNHDA and SQIVND (reference sequence). The CDR3, as DNA: TGTGCCAGTATTGGAGGGGTGTCCTACAATGAGCAGTTCTTC. Protein: CASIGGVSYNEQFF. The complete variable domain, with remaining parts taken from reference TRBV19 and TRBJ2-1, reads DGGITQSPKYLFRKEGQNVTLSCEQNLNHDAMYWYRQDPGQGLRLIYYSQIVNDFQKGDIAEGYSVSREKKESFPLTVTSAQKNPTAFYLCASIGGVSYNEQFFGPGTRLTVL.

V gene TRBV3-1 (or the pseudogene TRBV3-2) combines with J gene TRBJ1-5, with D uncertain. Germline V gives CDR1 LGHDT, CDR2 YNNKEL (reference sequence). The V gene lost 0 bases and the J gene lost 2 bases, with 8 bases spanning the gap. The CDR3 is made up of 15 amino acids. Here the CDR3 reads CASSQDLAGNQPQHF. CDR3 DNA sequence: TGTGCCAGCAGCCAAGATTTGGCAGGCAATCAGCCCCAGCATTTT.

This chain links TRBV3-1 (or the pseudogene TRBV3-2) with TRBJ2-7; perhaps TRBD2 as D (5 bases). CDR1 is LGHDT, CDR2 YNNKEL, per germline (reference sequence). With 3 bases removed from V and 3 bases from J, the gap between germline ends came to 12 bases. The CDR3 has 14 residues. The CDR3 coding sequence is TGTGCCAGCAGCCACCGGAATAGCGTCTACGAGCAGTACTTC. This codes for CASSHRNSVYEQYF.

The gene calls are TRBV9 and TRBJ2-1, with 13 bases identical to TRBD2. The V and J ends lost 4 bases and 5 bases, in that order; junction bases with no gene match: 6. The CDR3 is 16 residues long. CDR1 and CDR2 from the germline V gene are SGDLS and YYNGEE. CDR3 bases: TGTGCCAGCAGCACCCGACTAGCGGGGGGAGACAATGAGCAGTTCTTC. This encodes CASSTRLAGGDNEQFF. Variable domain in full (rest from reference TRBV9 and TRBJ2-1): DSGVTQTPKHLITATGQRVTLRCSPRSGDLSVYWYQQSLDQGLQFLIQYYNGEERAKGNILERFSAQQFPDLHSELNLSSLELGDSALYFCASSTRLAGGDNEQFFGPGTRLTVL.

The chain carries TRBV7-9 and TRBJ2-3, with 9 nucleotides matching TRBD2. This CDR3 contains 16 residues. V was clipped by 4 bases and J by 0 bases; unmatched bases: 5. Looked up from germline, CDR1 is SEHNR and CDR2 is FQNEAQ (reference sequence). CDR3 residues: CASSSPGLASTDTQYF. The CDR3 region has the DNA TGTGCCAGCAGCTCTCCTGGACTAGCGAGCACAGATACGCAGTATTTT. The full variable domain, rest sourced from reference TRBV7-9 and TRBJ2-3, is DTGVSQNPRHKITKRGQNVTFRCDPISEHNRLYWYRQTLGQGPEFLTYFQNEAQLEKSRLLSDRFSAERPKGSFSTLEIQRTEQGDSAMYLCASSSPGLASTDTQYFGPGTRLTVL.

This rearrangement joins TRBV10-3 to TRBJ1-2; D remains ambiguous. Germline lookup yields CDR1 ENHRY and CDR2 SYGVKD. Trimming took off 10 bases at V and 1 base at J, with 13 bases between the two ends. The CDR3 is 13 residues long. CDR3 DNA sequence: TGTGCCACCGGCACTACAAATAACTATGGCTACACCTTC. Translating it yields CATGTTNNYGYTF.

In this sample, this clone turned up a few times. For the CDR3, the DNA is TGTGCCAGCAGCTTCAAGTACGGAGGGGAAGCTTTCTTT. It is translated as CASSFKYGGEAFF. The V call is TRBV11-2, the J call TRBJ1-1; D gene uncertain. Germline V gene lookup returns CDR1 SGHAT and CDR2 FQNNGV. The CDR3 runs to 13 residues. V was pared by 3 bases and J by 8 bases, with 13 bases between.

The chain recombines TRBV7-6 with TRBJ2-7, with 7 bases aligning to TRBD2. The junction had 7 bases not matched to a gene; V was cut back by 5 bases and J by 0 bases. Germline CDR1 and CDR2: SGHVS and FNYEAQ. The CDR3 covers 15 residues. The CDR3 reads CASSPGGTISYEQYF. CDR3 nucleotides: TGTGCCAGCAGCCCCGGGGGGACTATCTCCTACGAGCAGTACTTC.

The J gene is TRBJ2-7, the V gene TRBV12-3 or TRBV12-4; 10 nucleotides agree with TRBD1. The V gene end was trimmed by 6 bases and the J gene end by 5 bases; junction bases not matched to a gene: 4. CDR3 length: 13 residues. The CDR3 reads CASRGQGWNEQYF. In nucleotides, the CDR3 is TGTGCCAGCAGGGGACAGGGGTGGAACGAGCAGTACTTC.

This sequence joins TRBV30 and TRBJ1-2; 7 nucleotides match TRBD1. The CDR3 spans 13 residues. Germline CDR1 and CDR2: GTSNPN and SVGIG (reference sequence). J gave up 7 bases and V 3 bases, and 8 bases lay outside the gene matches. For the CDR3, the DNA is TGTGCCTGGAGCCCAACTCACAGGGGTGGCTACACCTTC. Its protein is CAWSPTHRGGYTF. The variable domain in full, with the rest retrieved from reference TRBV30 and TRBJ1-2, is SQTIHQWPATLVQPVGSPLSLECTVEGTSNPNLYWYRQAAGRGLQLLFYSVGIGQISSEVPQNLSASRPQDRQFILSSKKLLLSDSGFYLCAWSPTHRGGYTFGSGTRLTVV.

This clone was counted only a few times. The chain carries TRBV7-2 and TRBJ1-6; 9 bases line up with TRBD1. Germline V lookup: CDR1 SGHTA, CDR2 FQGNSA. The CDR3 extends over 14 amino acids. V gave up 6 bases and J gave up 7 bases; unmatched junction bases: 4. CDR3 DNA sequence: TGTGCCAGCAGGGATGACAGGGGGAATTCACCCCTCCACTTT. This codes for CASRDDRGNSPLHF.